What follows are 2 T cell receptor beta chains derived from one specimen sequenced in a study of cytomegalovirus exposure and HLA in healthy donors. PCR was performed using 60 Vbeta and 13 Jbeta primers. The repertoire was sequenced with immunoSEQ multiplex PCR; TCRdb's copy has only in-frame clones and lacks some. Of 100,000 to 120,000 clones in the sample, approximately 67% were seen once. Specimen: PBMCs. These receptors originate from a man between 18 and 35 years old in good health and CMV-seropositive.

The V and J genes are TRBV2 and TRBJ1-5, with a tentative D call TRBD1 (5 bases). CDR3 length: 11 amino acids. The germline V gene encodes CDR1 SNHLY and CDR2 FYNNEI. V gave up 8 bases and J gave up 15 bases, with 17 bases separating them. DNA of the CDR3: TGTGCCAGCTCCTGGGGGGAATCTCCGCATTTT. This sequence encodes CASSWGESPHF.

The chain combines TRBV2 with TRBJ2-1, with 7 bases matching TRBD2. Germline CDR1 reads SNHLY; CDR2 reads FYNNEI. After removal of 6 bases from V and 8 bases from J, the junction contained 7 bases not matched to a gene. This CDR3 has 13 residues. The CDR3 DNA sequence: TGTGCCAGCAGCGGGGGGTGGGTATATGAGCAGTTCTTC. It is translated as CASSGGWVYEQFF. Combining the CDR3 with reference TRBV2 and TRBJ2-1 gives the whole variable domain EPEVTQTPSHQVTQMGQEVILRCVPISNHLYFYWYRQILGQKVEFLVSFYNNEISEKSEIFDDQFSVERPDGSNFTLKIRSTKLEDSAMYFCASSGGWVYEQFFGPGTRLTVL.